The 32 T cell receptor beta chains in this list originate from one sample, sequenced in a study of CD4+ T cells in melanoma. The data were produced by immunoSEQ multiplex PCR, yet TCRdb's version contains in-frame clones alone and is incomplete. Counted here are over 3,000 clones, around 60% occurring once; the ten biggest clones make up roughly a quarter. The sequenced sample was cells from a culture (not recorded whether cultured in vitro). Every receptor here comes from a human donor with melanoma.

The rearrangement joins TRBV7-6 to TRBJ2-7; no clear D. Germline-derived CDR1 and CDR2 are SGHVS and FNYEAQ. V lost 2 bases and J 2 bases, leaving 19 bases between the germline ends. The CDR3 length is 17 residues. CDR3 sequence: CASSLPPGPQTAYEQYF. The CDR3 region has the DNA TGTGCCAGCAGCTTACCACCGGGTCCTCAAACCGCCTACGAGCAGTACTTC.

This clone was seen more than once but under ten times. CDR3 coding DNA: TGCGCCAGCAGCCAAGATGGCGAGGTAAACACCATATATTTT. Translation: CASSQDGEVNTIYF. The chain links TRBV4-1 to TRBJ1-3; unclear D gene. This CDR3 is built from 14 residues. CDR1 and CDR2 from the germline V gene are MGHRA and YSYEKL. The V gene lost 0 bases and the J gene lost 6 bases, with 9 bases spanning the gap.

DNA of the CDR3: TGTGCCAGCAGCTTGGCCTTCAGCCACTACGAGCAGTACTTC. Amino acid sequence: CASSLAFSHYEQYF. The chain employs TRBV5-5 and TRBJ2-7; no clear D. Trimming removed 0 bases at V and 3 bases at J, with 10 bases between. Germline V lookup: CDR1 SGHKS, CDR2 YYEKEE (reference sequence). This CDR3 has 14 residues.

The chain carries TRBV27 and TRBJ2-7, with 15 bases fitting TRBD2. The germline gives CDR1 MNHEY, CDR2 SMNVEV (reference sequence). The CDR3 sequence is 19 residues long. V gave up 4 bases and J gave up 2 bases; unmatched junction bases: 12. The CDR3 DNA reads TGTGCCAGCAGTTCCGTCCCGGGACTAGCGGGGGGCCCAACCTACGAGCAGTACTTC. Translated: CASSSVPGLAGGPTYEQYF.

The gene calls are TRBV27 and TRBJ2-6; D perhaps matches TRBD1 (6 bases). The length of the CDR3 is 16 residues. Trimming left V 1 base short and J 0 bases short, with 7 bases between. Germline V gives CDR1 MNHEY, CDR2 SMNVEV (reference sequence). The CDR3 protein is CASSLWGPSGANVLTF. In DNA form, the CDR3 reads TGTGCCAGCAGTTTATGGGGGCCCTCTGGGGCCAACGTCCTGACTTTC.

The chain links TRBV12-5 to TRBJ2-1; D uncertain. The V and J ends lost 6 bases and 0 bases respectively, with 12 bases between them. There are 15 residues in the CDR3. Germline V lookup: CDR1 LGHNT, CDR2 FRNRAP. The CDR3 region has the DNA TGTGCTAGTGGAATGGGTCAGAGCTCCTACAATGAGCAGTTCTTC. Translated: CASGMGQSSYNEQFF.

CDR3 DNA sequence: TGTGCCAGCAGTGGAGAGACAGGGGCCTTCAATGAGCAGTTCTTC. Protein: CASSGETGAFNEQFF. The chain recombines TRBV2 with TRBJ2-1, with 8 positions matching TRBD1. The trim removed 4 bases at V and 6 bases at J, leaving 8 bases unmatched. There are 15 residues in the CDR3. CDR1 SNHLY and CDR2 FYNNEI come from the germline V gene.

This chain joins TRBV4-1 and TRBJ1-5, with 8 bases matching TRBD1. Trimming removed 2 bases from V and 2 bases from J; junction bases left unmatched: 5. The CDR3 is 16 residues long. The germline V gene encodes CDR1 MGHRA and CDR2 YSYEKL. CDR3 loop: CASSQYLQGGNQPQHF. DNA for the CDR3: TGCGCCAGCAGCCAATACCTACAGGGGGGCAATCAGCCCCAGCATTTT.

For the CDR3, the DNA is TGTGCCAGCAGTGCCCTCGTAGGTTCCCCTGAAGCTTTCTTT. Its translation: CASSALVGSPEAFF. The genes are TRBV6-1 and TRBJ1-1; D unresolved. Germline values: CDR1 MNHNS, CDR2 SASEGT. V gave up 4 bases and J gave up 6 bases, with 15 bases separating them. CDR3 length: 14 amino acids.

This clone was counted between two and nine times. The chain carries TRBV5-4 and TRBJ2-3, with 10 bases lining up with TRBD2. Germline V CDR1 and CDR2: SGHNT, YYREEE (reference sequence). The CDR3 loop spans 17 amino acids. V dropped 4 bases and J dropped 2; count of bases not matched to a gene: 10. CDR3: CASSQAGTSVFTDTQYF. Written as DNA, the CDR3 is TGTGCCAGCAGCCAGGCTGGGACTAGCGTATTCACAGATACGCAGTATTTT.

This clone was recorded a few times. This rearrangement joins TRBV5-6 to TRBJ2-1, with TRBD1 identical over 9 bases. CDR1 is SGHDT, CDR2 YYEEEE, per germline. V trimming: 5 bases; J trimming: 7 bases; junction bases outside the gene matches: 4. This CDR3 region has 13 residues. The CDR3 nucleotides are TGTGCCAGCAGTCACGGGACAGGGAATGAGCAGTTCTTC. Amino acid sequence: CASSHGTGNEQFF.

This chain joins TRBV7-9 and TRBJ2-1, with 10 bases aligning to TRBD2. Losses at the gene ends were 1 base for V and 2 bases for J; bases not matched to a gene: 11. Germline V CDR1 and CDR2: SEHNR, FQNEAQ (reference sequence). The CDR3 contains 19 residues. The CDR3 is CASSLGLAGAHGTYNEQFF. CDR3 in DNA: TGTGCCAGCAGCTTAGGGCTAGCGGGGGCCCACGGCACCTACAATGAGCAGTTCTTC. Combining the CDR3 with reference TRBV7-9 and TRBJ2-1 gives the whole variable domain DTGVSQNPRHKITKRGQNVTFRCDPISEHNRLYWYRQTLGQGPEFLTYFQNEAQLEKSRLLSDRFSAERPKGSFSTLEIQRTEQGDSAMYLCASSLGLAGAHGTYNEQFFGPGTRLTVL.

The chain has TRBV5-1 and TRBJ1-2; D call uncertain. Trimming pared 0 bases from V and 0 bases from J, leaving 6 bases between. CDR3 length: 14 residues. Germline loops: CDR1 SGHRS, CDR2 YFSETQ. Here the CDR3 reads CASSLGQANYGYTF. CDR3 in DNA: TGCGCCAGCAGCTTGGGGCAGGCTAACTATGGCTACACCTTC.

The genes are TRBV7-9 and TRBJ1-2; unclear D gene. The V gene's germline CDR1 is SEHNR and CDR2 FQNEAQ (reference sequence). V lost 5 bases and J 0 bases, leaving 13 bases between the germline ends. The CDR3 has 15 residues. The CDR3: CASSLSALANYGYTF. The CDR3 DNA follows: TGTGCCAGCAGCCTATCGGCCCTAGCTAACTATGGCTACACCTTC.

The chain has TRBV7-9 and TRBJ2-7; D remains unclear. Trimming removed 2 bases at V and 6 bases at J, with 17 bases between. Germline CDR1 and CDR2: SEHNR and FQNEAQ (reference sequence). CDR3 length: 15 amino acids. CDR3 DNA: TGTGCCAGCAGCTTAAATTTGGGATTACGCGTCGAGCAGTACTTC. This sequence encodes CASSLNLGLRVEQYF. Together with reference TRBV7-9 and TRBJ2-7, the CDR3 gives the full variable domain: DTGVSQNPRHKITKRGQNVTFRCDPISEHNRLYWYRQTLGQGPEFLTYFQNEAQLEKSRLLSDRFSAERPKGSFSTLEIQRTEQGDSAMYLCASSLNLGLRVEQYFGPGTRLTVT.

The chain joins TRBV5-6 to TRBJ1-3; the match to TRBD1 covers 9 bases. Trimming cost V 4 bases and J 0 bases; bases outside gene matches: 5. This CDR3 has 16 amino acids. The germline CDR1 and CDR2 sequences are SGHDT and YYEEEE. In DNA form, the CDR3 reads TGTGCCAGCAGCAGGGACAGGGCCTCCTCTGGAAACACCATATATTTT. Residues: CASSRDRASSGNTIYF.

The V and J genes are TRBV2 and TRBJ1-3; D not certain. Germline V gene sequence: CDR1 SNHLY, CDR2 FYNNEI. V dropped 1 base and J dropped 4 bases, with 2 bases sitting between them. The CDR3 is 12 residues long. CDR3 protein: CASSEVGNTIYF. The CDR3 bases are TGTGCCAGCAGTGAAGTCGGAAACACCATATATTTT.

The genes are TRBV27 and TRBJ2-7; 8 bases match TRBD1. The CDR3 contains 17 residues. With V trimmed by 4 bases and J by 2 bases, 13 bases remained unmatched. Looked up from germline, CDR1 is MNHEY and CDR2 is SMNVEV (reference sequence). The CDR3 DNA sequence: TGTGCCAGCAGTTCCTTCACAGGGGGTGACGCCCCCTACGAGCAGTACTTC. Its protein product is CASSSFTGGDAPYEQYF.

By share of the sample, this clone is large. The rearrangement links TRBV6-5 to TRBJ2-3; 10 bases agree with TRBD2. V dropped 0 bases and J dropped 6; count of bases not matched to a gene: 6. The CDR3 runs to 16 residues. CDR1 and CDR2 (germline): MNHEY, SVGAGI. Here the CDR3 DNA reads TGTGCCAGCAGTTACTCCGAGCGGGGGGGCCCGGATACGCAGTATTTT. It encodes CASSYSERGGPDTQYF.

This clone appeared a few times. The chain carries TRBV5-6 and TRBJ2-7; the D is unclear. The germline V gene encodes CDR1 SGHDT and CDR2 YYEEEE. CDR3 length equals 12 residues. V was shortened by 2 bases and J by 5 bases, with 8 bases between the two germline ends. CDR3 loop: CASSLPGNEQYF. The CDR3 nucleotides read TGTGCCAGCAGCTTACCTGGGAACGAGCAGTACTTC.

CDR3: CASSLASNYEQYF. CDR3 nucleotides: TGTGCCAGCAGCTTGGCCTCAAACTACGAGCAGTACTTC. This chain links TRBV7-9 with TRBJ2-5; no definite D call. Judging by the DNA end, TRBJ2-7 fits better; the J call may be wrong. Germline CDR1 and CDR2: SEHNR and FQNEAQ (reference sequence). The CDR3 is made up of 13 amino acids.

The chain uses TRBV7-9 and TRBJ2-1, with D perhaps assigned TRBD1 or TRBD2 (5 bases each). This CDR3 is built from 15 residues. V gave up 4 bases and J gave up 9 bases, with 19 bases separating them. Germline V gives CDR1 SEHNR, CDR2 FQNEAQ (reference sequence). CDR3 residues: CASSSPGPLEGEQFF. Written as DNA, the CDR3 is TGTGCCAGCAGCTCGCCGGGACCCCTTGAGGGTGAGCAGTTCTTC.

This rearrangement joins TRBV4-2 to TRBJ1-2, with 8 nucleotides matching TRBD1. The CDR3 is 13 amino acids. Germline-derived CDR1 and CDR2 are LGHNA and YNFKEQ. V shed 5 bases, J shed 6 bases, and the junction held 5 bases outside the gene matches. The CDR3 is CASSYDRGNGYTF. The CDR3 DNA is TGTGCCAGCAGCTACGACAGGGGAAATGGCTACACCTTC.

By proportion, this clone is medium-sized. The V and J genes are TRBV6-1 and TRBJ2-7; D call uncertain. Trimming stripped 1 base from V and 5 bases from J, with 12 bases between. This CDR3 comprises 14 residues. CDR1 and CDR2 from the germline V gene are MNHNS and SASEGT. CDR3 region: CASSEEWARDEQYF. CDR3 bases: TGTGCCAGCAGTGAAGAGTGGGCTAGGGACGAGCAGTACTTC.

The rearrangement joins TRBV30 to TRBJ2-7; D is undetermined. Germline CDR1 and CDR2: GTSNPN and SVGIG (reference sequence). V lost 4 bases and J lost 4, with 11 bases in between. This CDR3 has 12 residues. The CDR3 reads CAWTSERYEQYF. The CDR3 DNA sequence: TGTGCCTGGACTTCCGAGAGATACGAGCAGTACTTC.

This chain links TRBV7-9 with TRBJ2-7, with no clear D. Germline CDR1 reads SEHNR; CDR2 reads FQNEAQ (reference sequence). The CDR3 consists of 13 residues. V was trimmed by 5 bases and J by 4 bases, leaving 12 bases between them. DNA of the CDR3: TGTGCCAGCAGCCGCGAGGCCCCTTACGAGCAGTACTTC. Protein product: CASSREAPYEQYF.

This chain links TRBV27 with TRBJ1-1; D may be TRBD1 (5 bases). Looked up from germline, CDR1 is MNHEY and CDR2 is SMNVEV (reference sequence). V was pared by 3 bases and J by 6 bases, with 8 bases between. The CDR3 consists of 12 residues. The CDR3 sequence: CASSFGGAEAFF. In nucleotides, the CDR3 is TGTGCCAGCAGTTTTGGGGGGGCTGAAGCTTTCTTT.

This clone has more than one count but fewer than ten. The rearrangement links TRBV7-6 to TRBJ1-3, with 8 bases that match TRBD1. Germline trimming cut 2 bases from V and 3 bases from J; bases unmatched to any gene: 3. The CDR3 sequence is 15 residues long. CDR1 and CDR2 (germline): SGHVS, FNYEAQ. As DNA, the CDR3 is TGTGCCAGCAGCTTAAACAGGGGGTATGGAAACACCATATATTTT. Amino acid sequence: CASSLNRGYGNTIYF.

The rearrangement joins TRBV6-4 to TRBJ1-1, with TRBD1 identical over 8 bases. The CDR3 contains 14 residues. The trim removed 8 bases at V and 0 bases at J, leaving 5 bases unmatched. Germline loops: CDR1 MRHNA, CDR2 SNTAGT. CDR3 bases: TGTGCCAGCTCCGGACAGGGCATGAACACTGAAGCTTTCTTT. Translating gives CASSGQGMNTEAFF.

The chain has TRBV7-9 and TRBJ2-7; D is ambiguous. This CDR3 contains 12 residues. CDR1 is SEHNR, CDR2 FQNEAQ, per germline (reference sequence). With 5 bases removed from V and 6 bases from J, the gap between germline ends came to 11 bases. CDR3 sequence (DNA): TGTGCCAGCAGCCCGGCCCGAGGCGAGCAGTACTTC. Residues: CASSPARGEQYF. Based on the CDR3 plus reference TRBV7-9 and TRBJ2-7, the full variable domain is DTGVSQNPRHKITKRGQNVTFRCDPISEHNRLYWYRQTLGQGPEFLTYFQNEAQLEKSRLLSDRFSAERPKGSFSTLEIQRTEQGDSAMYLCASSPARGEQYFGPGTRLTVT.

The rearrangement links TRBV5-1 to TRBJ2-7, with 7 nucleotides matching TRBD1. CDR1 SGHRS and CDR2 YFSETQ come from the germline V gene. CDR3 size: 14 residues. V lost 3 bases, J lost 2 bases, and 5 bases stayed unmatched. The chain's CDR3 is CASSSGTETYEQYF. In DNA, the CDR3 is TGCGCCAGCAGCTCTGGGACAGAGACCTACGAGCAGTACTTC.

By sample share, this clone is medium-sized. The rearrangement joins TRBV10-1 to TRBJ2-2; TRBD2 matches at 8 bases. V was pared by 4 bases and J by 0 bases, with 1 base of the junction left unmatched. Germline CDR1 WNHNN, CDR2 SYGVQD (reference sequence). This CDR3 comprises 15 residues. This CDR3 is CASSGGLANTGELFF. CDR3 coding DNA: TGCGCCAGCAGTGGGGGACTAGCGAACACCGGGGAGCTGTTTTTT.